These T cell receptor beta chains were read from a single sample in a study of blood T cell repertoires in COVID-19. Measured with immunoSEQ multiplex PCR; TCRdb has only the in-frame clones, and not every one. The sample has about 170,000 clones; around 91% are singletons. The specimen sequenced was PBMCs or T cells enriched from blood (not recorded which). The receptors stem from a woman aged 18-35 years who had recovered from COVID-19. Each CDR3 is given with its conserved first and last residue. D genes are given only for firm matches. Rows may omit the clone size; those that give it use once, few, many or a size class.

j_call: TRBJ1-4
clone_size: NA
d_call: NA
v_call: TRBV6-5
cdr3_length: 16
cdr3_nt: TGTGCCAGCAGTTACCCAGAACAGGGAGGGAATGAAAAACTGTTTTTT
cdr3_aa: CASSYPEQGGNEKLFF

j_call: TRBJ1-4
clone_size: NA
d_call: NA
v_call: TRBV6-1
cdr3_length: 13
cdr3_nt: TGTGCCAGCAGTGATGGTAATAGCGAAAAACTGTTTTTT
cdr3_aa: CASSDGNSEKLFF

j_call: TRBJ1-4
clone_size: NA
d_call: NA
v_call: TRBV27
cdr3_length: 15
cdr3_nt: TGTGCCAGCAGTTTATCAGCTGGGGGGAATGAAAAACTGTTTTTT
cdr3_aa: CASSLSAGGNEKLFF

j_call: TRBJ2-3
clone_size: NA
d_call: TRBD1
v_call: TRBV28
cdr3_length: 16
cdr3_nt: TGTGCCAGCAGTTCCCCCCCAGGGGGCGGCAGAGATACGCAGTATTTT
cdr3_aa: CASSSPPGGGRDTQYF

j_call: TRBJ2-2
clone_size: NA
d_call: NA
v_call: TRBV11-2
cdr3_length: 15
cdr3_nt: TGTGCCAGCAGCCCCAGGAGGGGTAACACCGGGGAGCTGTTTTTT
cdr3_aa: CASSPRRGNTGELFF

j_call: TRBJ2-1
clone_size: NA
d_call: TRBD2
v_call: TRBV2
cdr3_length: 19
cdr3_nt: TGTGCCAGCAGTTATCCGCTTACTAGCGGGAGTTCAACATTGCATGAGCAGTTCTTC
cdr3_aa: CASSYPLTSGSSTLHEQFF

j_call: TRBJ2-7
clone_size: NA
d_call: TRBD2
v_call: TRBV6-5
cdr3_length: 16
cdr3_nt: TGTGCCAGCAGTTACCTCCCTAGCGGGAGCCTCTACGAGCAGTACTTC
cdr3_aa: CASSYLPSGSLYEQYF

j_call: TRBJ1-2
clone_size: NA
d_call: TRBD1
v_call: TRBV6-6
cdr3_length: 14
cdr3_nt: TGTGCCAGCAGTAACACAGGGGGCGCTGATGGCTACACCTTC
cdr3_aa: CASSNTGGADGYTF

j_call: TRBJ2-1
clone_size: once
d_call: NA
v_call: TRBV5-1
cdr3_length: 14
cdr3_nt: TGCGCCAGCAGCTTGGCCGGAGGGGGCCATGAGCAGTTCTTC
cdr3_aa: CASSLAGGGHEQFF

j_call: TRBJ1-2
clone_size: NA
d_call: NA
v_call: TRBV6-1
cdr3_length: 14
cdr3_nt: TGTGCCAGCAGTGAAGCATTAGGGGTTTATGGCTACACCTTC
cdr3_aa: CASSEALGVYGYTF

j_call: TRBJ2-1
clone_size: NA
d_call: NA
v_call: TRBV9
cdr3_length: 13
cdr3_nt: TGTGCCAGCAGCCTAACCCTAGAGGTTGAGCAGTTCTTC
cdr3_aa: CASSLTLEVEQFF

j_call: TRBJ2-1
clone_size: NA
d_call: TRBD1
v_call: TRBV14
cdr3_length: 15
cdr3_nt: TGTGCCAGCAGCTTTCGTTTAGGGGGCGCCGATGAGCAGTTCTTC
cdr3_aa: CASSFRLGGADEQFF

j_call: TRBJ2-7
clone_size: NA
d_call: TRBD1
v_call: TRBV7-2
cdr3_length: 15
cdr3_nt: TGTGCCAGCAGCTTCACCGGGACAGGAGCCTACGAGCAGTACTTC
cdr3_aa: CASSFTGTGAYEQYF

j_call: TRBJ2-3
clone_size: NA
d_call: TRBD2
v_call: TRBV6-5
cdr3_length: 15
cdr3_nt: TGTGCCAGCAGCCCCATAGCGGGGAGCACAGATACGCAGTATTTT
cdr3_aa: CASSPIAGSTDTQYF

j_call: TRBJ2-3
clone_size: NA
d_call: NA
v_call: TRBV28
cdr3_length: 19
cdr3_nt: TGTGCCACCAGACCCGGGACAGGGGAACTAGCGGGAGCGGGAGATACGCAGTATTTT
cdr3_aa: CATRPGTGELAGAGDTQYF

j_call: TRBJ1-1
clone_size: NA
d_call: NA
v_call: TRBV30
cdr3_length: 13
cdr3_nt: TGTGCCTGGAGTTTGGGCAGGGGAACTGAAGCTTTCTTT
cdr3_aa: CAWSLGRGTEAFF

j_call: TRBJ1-5
clone_size: NA
d_call: NA
v_call: TRBV9
cdr3_length: 14
cdr3_nt: TGTGCCAGCAGCGAGGGAGGTAGCAATCAGCCCCAGCATTTT
cdr3_aa: CASSEGGSNQPQHF

j_call: TRBJ2-2
clone_size: NA
d_call: TRBD2
v_call: TRBV29-1
cdr3_length: 16
cdr3_nt: TGCAGCGTTGATTGGTTAGCGGGAGGTTTAGCCGGGGAGCTGTTTTTT
cdr3_aa: CSVDWLAGGLAGELFF

j_call: TRBJ1-5
clone_size: NA
d_call: NA
v_call: TRBV11-2
cdr3_length: 13
cdr3_nt: TGTGCCAGCAGCGCAGGCCCCCATCAGCCCCAGCATTTT
cdr3_aa: CASSAGPHQPQHF

j_call: TRBJ2-3
clone_size: NA
d_call: TRBD2
v_call: TRBV9
cdr3_length: 16
cdr3_nt: TGTGCCAGCAGCGTAGTAGTAGCGGGAGCCACAGATACGCAGTATTTT
cdr3_aa: CASSVVVAGATDTQYF

j_call: TRBJ2-7
clone_size: NA
d_call: TRBD1
v_call: TRBV7-8
cdr3_length: 17
cdr3_nt: TGTGCCAGCAGCTGGAACCCTCTTAGACAGGGGACCCACGAGCAGTACTTC
cdr3_aa: CASSWNPLRQGTHEQYF